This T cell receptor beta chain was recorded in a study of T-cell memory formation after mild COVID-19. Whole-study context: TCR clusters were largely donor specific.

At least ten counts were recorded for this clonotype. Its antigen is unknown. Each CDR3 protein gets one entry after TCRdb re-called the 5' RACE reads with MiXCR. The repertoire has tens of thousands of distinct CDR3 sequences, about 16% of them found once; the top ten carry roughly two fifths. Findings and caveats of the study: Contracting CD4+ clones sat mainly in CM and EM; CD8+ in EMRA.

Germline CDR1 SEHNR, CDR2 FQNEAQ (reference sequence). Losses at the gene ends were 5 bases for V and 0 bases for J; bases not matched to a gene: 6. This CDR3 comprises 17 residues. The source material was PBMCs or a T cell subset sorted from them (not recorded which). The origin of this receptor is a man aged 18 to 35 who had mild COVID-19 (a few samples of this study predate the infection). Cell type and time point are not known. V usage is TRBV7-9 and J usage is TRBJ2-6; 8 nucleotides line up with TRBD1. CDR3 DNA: TGTGCCAGCAGCGGACAGGGACAGACCTCTGGGGCCAACGTCCTGACTTTC. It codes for CASSGQGQTSGANVLTF. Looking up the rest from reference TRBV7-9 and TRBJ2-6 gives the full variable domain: DTGVSQNPRHKITKRGQNVTFRCDPISEHNRLYWYRQTLGQGPEFLTYFQNEAQLEKSRLLSDRFSAERPKGSFSTLEIQRTEQGDSAMYLCASSGQGQTSGANVLTFGAGSRLTVL.